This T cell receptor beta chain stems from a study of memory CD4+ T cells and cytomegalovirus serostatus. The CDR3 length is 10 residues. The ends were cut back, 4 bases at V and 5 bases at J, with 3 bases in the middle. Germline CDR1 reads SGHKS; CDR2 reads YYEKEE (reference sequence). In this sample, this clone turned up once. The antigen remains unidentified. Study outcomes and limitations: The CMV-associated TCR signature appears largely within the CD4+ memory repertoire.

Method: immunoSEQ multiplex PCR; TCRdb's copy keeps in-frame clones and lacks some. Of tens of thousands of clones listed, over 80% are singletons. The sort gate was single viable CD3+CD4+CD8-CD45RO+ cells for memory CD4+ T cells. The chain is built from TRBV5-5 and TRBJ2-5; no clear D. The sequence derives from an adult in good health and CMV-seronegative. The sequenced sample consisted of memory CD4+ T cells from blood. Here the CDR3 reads CASSRETQYF. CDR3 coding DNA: TGTGCCAGCAGCCGGGAGACCCAGTACTTC.